These 14 T cell receptor beta chains came from one sample sequenced in a study of blood T cell repertoires in COVID-19. Sequenced by immunoSEQ multiplex PCR; TCRdb stores in-frame clones only, minus some. In the table there are approximately 440,000 clones, around 87% of which are singletons. Source material: PBMCs or T cells enriched from blood (not recorded which). Source of these receptors: a woman younger than 35 who had recovered from COVID-19.

This chain links TRBV9 with TRBJ2-2, with D perhaps matching TRBD1 (7 bases). The CDR3 length is 16 residues. Trimming removed 3 bases at V and 0 bases at J, with 12 bases between. Germline assignment: CDR1 SGDLS and CDR2 YYNGEE. The CDR3 nucleotides are TGTGCCAGCAGCGCGGAGGGGGCCCCGAACACCGGGGAGCTGTTTTTT. Translated, it gives CASSAEGAPNTGELFF.

The gene calls are TRBV7-9 and TRBJ2-5; TRBD2 is a possible D gene (7 bases). The V and J ends lost 5 bases and 3 bases respectively, with 13 bases between them. CDR3 length: 14 residues. Germline V gene data show CDR1 as SEHNR and CDR2 as FQNEAQ (reference sequence). This CDR3 reads CASSEGGVKETQYF. The DNA of the CDR3 is TGTGCCAGCAGCGAAGGGGGGGTTAAAGAGACCCAGTACTTC. The full variable domain, completed using reference TRBV7-9 and TRBJ2-5, is DTGVSQNPRHKITKRGQNVTFRCDPISEHNRLYWYRQTLGQGPEFLTYFQNEAQLEKSRLLSDRFSAERPKGSFSTLEIQRTEQGDSAMYLCASSEGGVKETQYFGPGTRLLVL.

There are a few counts of this clone. V is TRBV7-9 and J is TRBJ2-7; 7 bases are shared with TRBD1. J was trimmed by 5 bases and V by 5 bases; bases with no gene match: 9. Looked up from germline, CDR1 is SEHNR and CDR2 is FQNEAQ (reference sequence). The CDR3 sequence is 14 residues long. The CDR3 region is CASSLQQGSDEQYF. CDR3 DNA sequence: TGTGCCAGCAGCCTCCAACAGGGGTCCGACGAGCAGTACTTC.

The chain joins TRBV12-5 to TRBJ1-5; the match to TRBD1 covers 8 bases. Germline V gives CDR1 LGHNT, CDR2 FRNRAP. Trimming removed 2 bases from V and 7 bases from J; junction bases left unmatched: 4. The CDR3 runs to 14 residues. The CDR3 spells CASGLSGTGQPQHF. The CDR3 DNA sequence: TGTGCTAGTGGTTTGTCCGGGACAGGCCAGCCCCAGCATTTT. Filled out from reference TRBV12-5 and TRBJ1-5, the complete variable domain reads DARVTQTPRHKVTEMGQEVTMRCQPILGHNTVFWYRQTMMQGLELLAYFRNRAPLDDSGMPKDRFSAEMPDATLATLKIQPSEPRDSAVYFCASGLSGTGQPQHFGDGTRLSIL.

The chain joins TRBV19 to TRBJ1-6; 7 nucleotides agree with TRBD1. The ends lost 3 bases at V and 9 bases at J; junction bases unmatched: 5. This CDR3 region has 14 residues. Germline lookup yields CDR1 LNHDA and CDR2 SQIVND (reference sequence). The CDR3 is CASSMTGHGSPLHF. The CDR3 DNA is TGTGCCAGTAGTATGACAGGGCACGGTTCACCCCTCCACTTT.

The chain combines TRBV7-9 with TRBJ1-1, with TRBD1 matching over 7 bases. This CDR3 is 14 amino acids long. Germline assignment: CDR1 SEHNR and CDR2 FQNEAQ (reference sequence). Unmatched junction bases numbered 7, after V lost 5 bases and J lost 4 bases. The CDR3 is CASSQPAGGTEAFF. In nucleotides, the CDR3 is TGTGCCAGCAGCCAACCGGCAGGGGGCACTGAAGCTTTCTTT.

The V call is TRBV29-1, the J call TRBJ2-3; possible D gene TRBD2, 6 bases. Germline lookup yields CDR1 SQVTM and CDR2 ANQGSEA. Trimming pared 4 bases from V and 5 bases from J, leaving 10 bases between. The length of the CDR3 is 12 residues. The CDR3 DNA follows: TGCAGCGTTGGATGGGGGGTAGATACGCAGTATTTT. Encoded protein: CSVGWGVDTQYF.

This clone was recorded a few times. The chain is built from TRBV30 and TRBJ1-2; D is ambiguous. Germline CDR1 reads GTSNPN; CDR2 reads SVGIG (reference sequence). CDR3 length: 8 residues. Trimming removed 7 bases at V and 8 bases at J, with 5 bases between. Here the CDR3 reads CASEGYTF. The CDR3 region has the DNA TGTGCCTCGGAGGGCTACACCTTC.

The V gene is TRBV7-2, the J gene TRBJ2-7; perhaps TRBD2 as D (6 bases). CDR1 is SGHTA, CDR2 FQGNSA, per germline. The CDR3 contains 11 residues. The germline V and J ends were trimmed by 6 bases and 10 bases, with 13 bases remaining between them. CDR3 nucleotide sequence: TGTGCCAGCAGTTCGGAGGGGCTACAGTACTTC. Its translation is CASSSEGLQYF.

The chain carries TRBV4-1 and TRBJ1-1, with D possibly being TRBD1 (6 bases). CDR1 is MGHRA and CDR2 is YSYEKL in the germline V gene. The V end lost 6 bases, the J end lost 1 base, and 21 bases lay between the germline ends. This CDR3 region has 17 residues. CDR3: CASSQQLQGYGNTEAFF. The CDR3 DNA reads TGCGCCAGCAGTCAGCAGCTACAGGGCTATGGGAACACTGAAGCTTTCTTT.

V and J are TRBV24-1 and TRBJ2-3; maybe TRBD2 (5 bases). Trimming shortened V by 3 bases and J by 0 bases, and 9 bases separated the two germline ends. The CDR3 runs to 15 residues. Germline V gene lookup returns CDR1 KGHDR and CDR2 SFDVKD. CDR3 in amino acids: CATSDQRLSTDTQYF. CDR3 nucleotides: TGTGCCACCAGTGATCAGCGGCTAAGCACAGATACGCAGTATTTT.

This sequence joins TRBV3-1 (or the pseudogene TRBV3-2) and TRBJ1-6; possibly TRBD1 for D (5 bases). The CDR3 extends over 18 amino acids. Germline V gene sequence: CDR1 LGHDT, CDR2 YNNKEL (reference sequence). The V and J ends lost 1 base and 4 bases respectively, with 17 bases between them. The CDR3 reads CASSQGRGTGLYNSPLHF. CDR3 in DNA: TGTGCCAGCAGCCAAGGGAGGGGAACGGGTCTATATAATTCACCCCTCCACTTT.

This rearrangement joins TRBV7-2 to TRBJ2-1, with 7 bases lining up with TRBD1. V was clipped by 2 bases and J by 7 bases; unmatched bases: 8. From germline, CDR1 is SGHTA and CDR2 FQGNSA. This CDR3 is 15 amino acids long. CDR3 coding DNA: TGTGCCAGCAGCTTAAGGTTTGTCAGGGGGAATGAGCAGTTCTTC. It yields the protein CASSLRFVRGNEQFF. Combining the CDR3 with reference TRBV7-2 and TRBJ2-1 gives the whole variable domain GAGVSQSPSNKVTEKGKDVELRCDPISGHTALYWYRQSLGQGLEFLIYFQGNSAPDKSGLPSDRFSAERTGGSVSTLTIQRTQQEDSAVYLCASSLRFVRGNEQFFGPGTRLTVL.

The J gene is TRBJ1-3, the V gene TRBV7-2; D is possibly TRBD1 (5 bases). Germline lookup yields CDR1 SGHTA and CDR2 FQGNSA. Trimming stripped 0 bases from V and 4 bases from J, with 13 bases between. CDR3 length equals 16 residues. The CDR3 sequence is CASSLAAAGIGNTIYF. CDR3 DNA sequence: TGTGCCAGCAGCTTAGCCGCAGCAGGGATCGGAAACACCATATATTTT.